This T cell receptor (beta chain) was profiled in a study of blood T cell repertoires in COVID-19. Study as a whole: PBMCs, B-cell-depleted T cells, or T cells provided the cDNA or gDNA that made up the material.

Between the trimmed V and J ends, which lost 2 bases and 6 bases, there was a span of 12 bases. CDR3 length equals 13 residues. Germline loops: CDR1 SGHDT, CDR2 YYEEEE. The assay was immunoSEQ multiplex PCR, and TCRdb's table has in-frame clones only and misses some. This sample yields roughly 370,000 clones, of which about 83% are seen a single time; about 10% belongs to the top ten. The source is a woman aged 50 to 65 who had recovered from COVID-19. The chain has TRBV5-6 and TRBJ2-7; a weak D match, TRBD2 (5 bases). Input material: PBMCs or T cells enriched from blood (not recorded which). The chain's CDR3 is CASSFRRGFEQYF. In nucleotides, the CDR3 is TGTGCCAGCAGCTTTAGGAGAGGGTTCGAGCAGTACTTC. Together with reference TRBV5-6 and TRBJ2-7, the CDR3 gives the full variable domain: DAGVTQSPTHLIKTRGQQVTLRCSPKSGHDTVSWYQQALGQGPQFIFQYYEEEERQRGNFPDRFSGHQFPNYSSELNVNALLLGDSALYLCASSFRRGFEQYFGPGTRLTVT.